These T cell receptor beta chains were read from a single sample in a study of T cells in Graves' hyperthyroidism and ophthalmopathy. TCRdb processed the multiplex PCR reads anew with MiXCR; each CDR3 protein has one entry. The data hold 480,000 or so distinct CDR3 sequences, with 13% to 15% observed a single time. Specimen: blood. The receptors originated from a woman aged 18-35 years with Graves' hyperthyroidism. The CDR3 runs from the conserved cysteine through the conserved F or W. Fields, in order: V gene, clone size, D gene, J gene, CDR3 protein, CDR3 DNA. A D gene is named only where the DNA matches it firmly. For some rows the clone size is stated as once, few or many, or as a class when expanded; others skip it.

>TRBV12-3/TRBV12-4|.|TRBD2|TRBJ2-7
CASSSGLAGVEQYF
TGTGCCAGCAGTTCGGGACTAGCGGGAGTAGAGCAGTACTTC
>TRBV2|many|.|TRBJ1-1
CASSEFQLDAWTEAFF
TGTGCCAGCAGTGAGTTTCAGTTGGACGCTTGGACTGAAGCTTTCTTT
>TRBV19|.|.|TRBJ2-5
CASSIGDEETQYF
TGTGCCAGTAGTATAGGGGATGAAGAGACCCAGTACTTC
>TRBV7-3|.|TRBD2|TRBJ2-1
CASSPSAGDYYNEQFF
TGTGCCAGCAGCCCGTCAGCGGGAGATTATTACAATGAGCAGTTCTTC
>TRBV12-3/TRBV12-4|many|.|TRBJ1-1
CASTLAGGMNTEAFF
TGTGCCAGCACCTTAGCTGGCGGGATGAACACTGAAGCTTTCTTT
>TRBV2|.|.|TRBJ1-1
CASSGRDKGTEAFF
TGTGCCAGCAGTGGTCGGGATAAGGGCACTGAAGCTTTCTTT
>TRBV9|.|TRBD2|TRBJ2-1
CASSVEGAGGNEQFF
TGTGCCAGCAGCGTAGAGGGAGCCGGGGGGAATGAGCAGTTCTTC
>TRBV11-2|few|.|TRBJ2-1
CASSLGPAGNFNEQFF
TGTGCCAGCAGCTTAGGACCGGCGGGAAATTTCAATGAGCAGTTCTTC
>TRBV20-1|many|.|TRBJ1-5
CSAIPGWDRNQPQHF
TGCAGTGCTATCCCTGGTTGGGACCGAAATCAGCCCCAGCATTTT
>TRBV28|many|.|TRBJ1-1
CASSNTGIGTEAFF
TGTGCCAGCAGTAACACAGGGATAGGGACTGAAGCTTTCTTT
>TRBV6-2/TRBV6-3|.|.|TRBJ2-1
CASSYSGGSEQFF
TGTGCCAGCAGTTACTCGGGGGGTAGTGAGCAGTTCTTC
>TRBV5-1|.|TRBD2|TRBJ2-5
CASSLRYSGSQETQYF
TGCGCCAGCAGCTTGAGATATAGCGGGAGTCAAGAGACCCAGTACTTC
>TRBV9|.|TRBD1|TRBJ1-5
CASSGETGGLNQPQHF
TGTGCCAGCAGCGGGGAGACAGGGGGACTTAATCAGCCCCAGCATTTT
>TRBV19|few|.|TRBJ2-3
CASRLLSRGTDTQYF
TGTGCCAGTAGGCTCCTCTCGAGGGGCACAGATACGCAGTATTTT
>TRBV5-6|few|TRBD2|TRBJ2-4
CASSFSGTIAKNIQYF
TGTGCCAGCAGCTTTAGCGGGACAATAGCCAAAAACATTCAGTACTTC
>TRBV3-1|many|.|TRBJ2-1
CASSQGRWEDEQFF
TGTGCCAGCAGCCAAGGTCGGTGGGAGGATGAGCAGTTCTTC
>TRBV29-1|.|TRBD2|TRBJ2-2
CSAISGSGELFF
TGCAGCGCCATCAGCGGGAGCGGGGAGCTGTTTTTT
>TRBV5-1|many|TRBD1|TRBJ2-7
CASNLGTGGGYEQYF
TGCGCCAGCAATTTGGGGACAGGCGGCGGCTACGAGCAGTACTTC
>TRBV11-3|many|.|TRBJ2-7
CASSLVSVGTSEQYF
TGTGCCAGCAGCTTAGTTTCCGTAGGTACTAGCGAGCAGTACTTC
>TRBV14|.|.|TRBJ2-7
CASSQSGYEQYF
TGTGCCAGCAGCCAATCCGGATACGAGCAGTACTTC
>TRBV12-3/TRBV12-4|many|.|TRBJ1-4
CASSLGRRAEKLFF
TGTGCCAGCAGTTTAGGAAGGAGGGCTGAAAAACTGTTTTTT
>TRBV12-3/TRBV12-4|many|.|TRBJ2-6
CASRTGANVLTF
TGTGCCAGCAGAACTGGGGCCAACGTCCTGACTTTC
>TRBV3-1|many|.|TRBJ2-2
CASSPGGQNTGELFF
TGTGCCAGCAGCCCCGGGGGGCAGAACACCGGGGAGCTGTTTTTT
>TRBV24-1|.|.|TRBJ1-1
CATGARGPRMNTEAFF
TGTGCCACCGGGGCAAGGGGCCCCCGGATGAACACTGAAGCTTTCTTT
>TRBV4-1|many|.|TRBJ2-5
CASSQGEDRLQETQYF
TGCGCCAGCAGCCAAGGTGAAGACCGCCTCCAAGAGACCCAGTACTTC
>TRBV11-2|many|TRBD1|TRBJ2-1
CASSWVQGSSYNEQFF
TGTGCCAGCAGCTGGGTACAGGGGAGCTCCTACAATGAGCAGTTCTTC
>TRBV19|.|TRBD2|TRBJ2-1
CASTVGLAGALEQFF
TGTGCCAGTACCGTTGGACTAGCGGGAGCATTGGAGCAGTTCTTC
>TRBV11-3|many|.|TRBJ1-2
CASSSRGVSMAGYTF
TGTGCCAGCAGCTCCAGAGGCGTATCAATGGCTGGCTACACCTTC
>TRBV6-2/TRBV6-3|many|.|TRBJ1-5
CASRDIPQPQHF
TGTGCCAGCAGAGACATTCCTCAGCCCCAGCATTTT
>TRBV24-1|few|.|TRBJ2-6
CATSSRRRGDSGANVLTF
TGTGCCACCAGTTCACGGCGCAGGGGAGACTCTGGGGCCAACGTCCTGACTTTC
>TRBV19|many|.|TRBJ1-6
CASRFDLGNSPLHF
TGTGCCAGTCGGTTTGACCTCGGGAATTCACCCCTCCACTTT
>TRBV6-1|many|.|TRBJ2-1
CASSEWGAAYNEQFF
TGTGCCAGCAGTGAATGGGGAGCGGCCTACAATGAGCAGTTCTTC
>TRBV11-2|.|.|TRBJ1-1
CASREDENTEAFF
TGCGCCAGCAGAGAGGACGAGAACACTGAAGCTTTCTTT
>TRBV30|.|.|TRBJ2-1
CAWSVPQLVPAYNEQFF
TGTGCCTGGAGTGTCCCCCAACTAGTTCCCGCCTACAATGAGCAGTTCTTC
>TRBV12-3/TRBV12-4|many|.|TRBJ1-5
CASSFAGTQPQHF
TGTGCCAGCAGTTTCGCTGGGACTCAGCCCCAGCATTTT
>TRBV19|many|.|TRBJ1-1
CASSFRSEYTEAFF
TGTGCCAGTAGTTTCCGTTCGGAATACACTGAAGCTTTCTTT
>TRBV12-3/TRBV12-4|many|.|TRBJ1-2
CASSFGGGGGYTF
TGTGCCAGCAGTTTCGGTGGAGGAGGAGGCTACACCTTC
>TRBV10-1|many|.|TRBJ2-7
CASSESGQSYEQYF
TGCGCCAGCAGTGAGTCGGGCCAGTCCTACGAGCAGTACTTC
>TRBV9|few|.|TRBJ1-6
CASSVTDRSSSPLHF
TGTGCCAGCAGCGTGACAGACCGATCTTCTTCACCCCTCCACTTT
>TRBV7-9|many|TRBD2|TRBJ2-3
CASSIPTSGTDTQYF
TGTGCCAGCAGTATTCCGACTAGCGGGACAGATACGCAGTATTTT
>TRBV20-1|few|TRBD1|TRBJ1-3
CSARGPGQGVGGNTIYF
TGCAGTGCTAGGGGACCGGGACAGGGTGTTGGCGGAAACACCATATATTTT
>TRBV5-8|many|.|TRBJ2-5
CASSQPGLDFQETQYF
TGTGCCAGCAGCCAACCGGGACTCGACTTCCAAGAGACCCAGTACTTC
>TRBV29-1|.|.|TRBJ2-3
CSVDLVLTDTQYF
TGCAGCGTTGATTTAGTCCTCACAGATACGCAGTATTTT
>TRBV29-1|many|.|TRBJ2-3
CSVDSGNTDTQYF
TGCAGCGTGGACAGCGGAAACACAGATACGCAGTATTTT
>TRBV4-1|many|.|TRBJ1-2
CASSQTAQGLYGYTF
TGCGCCAGCAGCCAAACCGCACAGGGACTCTATGGCTACACCTTC
>TRBV10-2|few|.|TRBJ1-3
CASSDQGLFSGNTIYF
TGCGCCAGCAGTGACCAGGGATTATTCTCTGGAAACACCATATATTTT
>TRBV28|many|.|TRBJ2-5
CASSLTATGKTQYF
TGTGCCAGCAGTCTGACCGCCACGGGGAAGACCCAGTACTTC
>TRBV19|few|.|TRBJ2-7
CASSTRVGGPYEQYF
TGTGCCAGTAGTACCCGGGTCGGGGGACCCTACGAGCAGTACTTC
>TRBV11-2|few|.|TRBJ2-7
CASSLDLRNYEQYF
TGTGCCAGCAGCTTAGATCTGCGGAACTACGAGCAGTACTTC
>TRBV9|.|.|TRBJ1-1
CASSVQVGAEAFF
TGTGCCAGCAGCGTCCAAGTGGGGGCTGAAGCTTTCTTT
>TRBV20-1|many|TRBD1|TRBJ2-7
CSANPRQGHYEQYF
TGCAGTGCTAACCCCAGACAGGGACACTACGAGCAGTACTTC
>TRBV2|.|.|TRBJ2-5
CASTPTREETQYF
TGTGCCAGCACCCCGACAAGAGAAGAGACCCAGTACTTC
>TRBV18|few|TRBD2|TRBJ2-3
CASSPGYVAGGTDTQYF
TGTGCCAGCTCACCGGGTTACGTAGCGGGAGGTACAGATACGCAGTATTTT